These T cell receptor beta chains were read from a single sample in a study of blood T cell repertoires in COVID-19. Clones were read by immunoSEQ multiplex PCR, and TCRdb kept only the in-frame ones, dropping some. This sample yields 250,000 to 350,000 clones, of which about 83% are seen a single time; 1.2% belongs to the top ten. Source material: peripheral blood. These receptors originate from a woman between 50 and 59 years old with acute or convalescent COVID-19. The conserved cysteine and the conserved F or W are not part of the CDR3 here. Some rows have no size entry. The others give once, few or many, or a class for an expanded clone.

- TRBV18 ASSPTSGTTDTQY
once TRBV3-1/TRBV3-2 ASSAAGLAGTLSSTDTQY
- TRBV5-1 ASSGQPINYGYT
- TRBV19 ASSIDRASGNTIY
- TRBV6-5 ASSPRNTEAF
- TRBV12-3/TRBV12-4 ASRIIPGGASY
- TRBV6-6 ASSDGQGGGHGYT
- TRBV27 ASSFFRDGGPAGGQPQH
few TRBV7-9 ASSFFPGGIESNGYT
- TRBV5-4 ASSLKGSFPYGYT